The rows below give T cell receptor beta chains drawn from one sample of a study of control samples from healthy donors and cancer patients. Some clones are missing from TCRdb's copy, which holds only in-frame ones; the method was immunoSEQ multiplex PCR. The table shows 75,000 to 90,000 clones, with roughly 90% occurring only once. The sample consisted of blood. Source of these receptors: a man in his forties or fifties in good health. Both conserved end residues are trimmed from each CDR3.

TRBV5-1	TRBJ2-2	ASSEQGAGTGELF
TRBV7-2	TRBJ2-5	ASSFGGGRGRETQY
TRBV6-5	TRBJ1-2	ASSYSGRNYGYT
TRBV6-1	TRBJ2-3	ASSESGTGADTQY
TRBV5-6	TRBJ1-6	ASSLFGTANSPLH
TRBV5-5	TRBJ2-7	ASSPRAQGEQY
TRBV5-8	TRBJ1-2	ASSVDRPYGYT
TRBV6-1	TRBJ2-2	ASSGRDRGRFNTGELF
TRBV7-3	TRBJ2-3	ASSSGPGDTQY
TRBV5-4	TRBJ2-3	ASSLQGADTQY
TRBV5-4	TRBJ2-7	ASSPGTSGGLYEQY
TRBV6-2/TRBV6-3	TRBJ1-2	ASSYSSRTHYGYT
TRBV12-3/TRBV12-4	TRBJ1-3	ASSLGGNTIY
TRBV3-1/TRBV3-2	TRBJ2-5	ASSLLAGGRETQY
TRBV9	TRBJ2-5	ASSPGDRGYQETQY
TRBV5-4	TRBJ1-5	ASSYGGSNQPQH
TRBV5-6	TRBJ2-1	ASSRTSGGEQF
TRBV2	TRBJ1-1	ASSELRLWNTEAF
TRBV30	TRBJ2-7	AWSWDFTYPSSYEQY
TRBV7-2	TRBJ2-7	ASSVGSQANYEQY
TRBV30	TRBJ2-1	AWSVGVGNEQF
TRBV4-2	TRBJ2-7	ASSRTSAYEQY
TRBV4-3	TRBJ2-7	ASSPGTSGGLSYEQY
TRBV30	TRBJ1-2	AWSVFPRQGTGYT
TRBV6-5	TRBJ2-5	ASRDSRAYETQY
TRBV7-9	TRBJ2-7	ASSWASGGSSEQY
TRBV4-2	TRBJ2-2	ASSPRGTGELF
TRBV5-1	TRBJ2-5	ASSLEEGETQY
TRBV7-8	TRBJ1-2	ASSLEQAAGYGYT
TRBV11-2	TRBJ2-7	ASSLGPGTGGPYEQY
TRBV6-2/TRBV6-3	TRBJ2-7	ASSYPGLSYEQY
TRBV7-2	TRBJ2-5	ATLLALGRETQY
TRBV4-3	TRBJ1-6	ASSQADSSYNSPLH
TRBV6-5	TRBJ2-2	ASSLLAGAGGELF
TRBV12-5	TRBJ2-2	ASSHGEKSGELF
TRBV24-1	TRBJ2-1	ATSDYGGARDEQF
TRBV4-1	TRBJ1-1	ASSQSGQRNTEAF
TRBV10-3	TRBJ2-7	AIRGQGTQTFEQY
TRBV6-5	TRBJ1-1	ASSSTGTGEAF
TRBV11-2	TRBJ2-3	ASSFRDRVGTDTQY
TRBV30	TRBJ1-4	AWLRGRNEKLF
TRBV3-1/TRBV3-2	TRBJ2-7	ASSPRQGYFDEQY
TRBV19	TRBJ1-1	ASSRRNTEAF
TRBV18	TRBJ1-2	ASSPGPGQGYGYT